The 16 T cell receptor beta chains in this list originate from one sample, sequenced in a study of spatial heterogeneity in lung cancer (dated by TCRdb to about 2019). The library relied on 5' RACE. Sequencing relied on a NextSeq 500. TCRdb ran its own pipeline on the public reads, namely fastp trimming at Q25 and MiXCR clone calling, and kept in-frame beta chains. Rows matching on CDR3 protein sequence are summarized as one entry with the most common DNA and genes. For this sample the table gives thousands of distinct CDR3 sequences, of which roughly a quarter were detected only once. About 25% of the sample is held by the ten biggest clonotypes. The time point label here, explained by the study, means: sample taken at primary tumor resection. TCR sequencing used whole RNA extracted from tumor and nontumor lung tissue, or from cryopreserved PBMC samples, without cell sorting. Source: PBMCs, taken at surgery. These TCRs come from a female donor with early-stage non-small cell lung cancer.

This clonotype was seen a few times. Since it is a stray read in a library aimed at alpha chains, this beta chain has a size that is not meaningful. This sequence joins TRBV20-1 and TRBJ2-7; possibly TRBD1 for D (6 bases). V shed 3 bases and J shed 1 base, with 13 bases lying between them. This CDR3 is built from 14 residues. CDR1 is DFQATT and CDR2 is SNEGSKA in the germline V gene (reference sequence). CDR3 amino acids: CSASSGESSYEQYF. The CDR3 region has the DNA TGCAGTGCTAGTTCAGGGGAATCGTCCTACGAGCAGTACTTC.

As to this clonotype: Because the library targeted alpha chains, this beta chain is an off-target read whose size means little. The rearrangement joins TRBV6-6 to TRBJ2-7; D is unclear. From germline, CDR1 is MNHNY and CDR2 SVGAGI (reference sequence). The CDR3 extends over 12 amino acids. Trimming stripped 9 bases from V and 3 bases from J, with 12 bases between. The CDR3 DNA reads TGTGCCAGTCGAGGAGCAAACTACGAGCAGTACTTC. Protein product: CASRGANYEQYF.

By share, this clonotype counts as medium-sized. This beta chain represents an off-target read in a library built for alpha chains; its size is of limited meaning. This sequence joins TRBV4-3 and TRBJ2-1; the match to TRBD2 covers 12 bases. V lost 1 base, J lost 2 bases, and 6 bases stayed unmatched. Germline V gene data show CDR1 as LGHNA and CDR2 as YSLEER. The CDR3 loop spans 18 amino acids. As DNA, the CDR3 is TGCGCCAGCAGCCAAGGGACTAGCGGGGATTCTGCCTACAATGAGCAGTTCTTC. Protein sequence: CASSQGTSGDSAYNEQFF.

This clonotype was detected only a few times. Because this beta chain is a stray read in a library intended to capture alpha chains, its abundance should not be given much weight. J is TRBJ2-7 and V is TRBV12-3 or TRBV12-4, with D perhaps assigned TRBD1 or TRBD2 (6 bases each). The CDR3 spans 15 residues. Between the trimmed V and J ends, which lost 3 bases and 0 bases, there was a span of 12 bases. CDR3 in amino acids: CASSFGGSSSYEQYF. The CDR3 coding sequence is TGTGCCAGCAGTTTCGGGGGCTCAAGCTCCTACGAGCAGTACTTC.

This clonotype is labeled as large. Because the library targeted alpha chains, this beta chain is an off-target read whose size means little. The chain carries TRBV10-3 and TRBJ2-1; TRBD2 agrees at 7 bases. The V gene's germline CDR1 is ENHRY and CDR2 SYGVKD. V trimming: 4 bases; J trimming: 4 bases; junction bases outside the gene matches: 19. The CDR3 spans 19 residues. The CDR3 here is CAISGGASGVNSLYNEQFF. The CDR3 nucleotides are TGTGCCATCAGTGGTGGGGCTAGCGGAGTTAATTCCCTATACAATGAGCAGTTCTTC.

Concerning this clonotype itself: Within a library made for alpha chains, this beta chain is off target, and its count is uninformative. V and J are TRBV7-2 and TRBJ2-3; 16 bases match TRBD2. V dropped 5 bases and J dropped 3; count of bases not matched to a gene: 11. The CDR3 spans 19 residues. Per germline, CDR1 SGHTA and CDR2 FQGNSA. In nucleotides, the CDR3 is TGTGCCAGCAGCGTCCGAGGGACTAGCGGGAGGGCCGAGACAGATACGCAGTATTTT. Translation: CASSVRGTSGRAETDTQYF.

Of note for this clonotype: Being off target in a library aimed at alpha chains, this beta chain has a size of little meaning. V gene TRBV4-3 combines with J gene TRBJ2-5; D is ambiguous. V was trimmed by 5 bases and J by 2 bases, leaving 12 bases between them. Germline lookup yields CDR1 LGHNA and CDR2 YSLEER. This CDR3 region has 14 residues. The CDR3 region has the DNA TGCGCCAGCAGCTACCAGACGCAACAAGAGACCCAGTACTTC. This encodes CASSYQTQQETQYF.

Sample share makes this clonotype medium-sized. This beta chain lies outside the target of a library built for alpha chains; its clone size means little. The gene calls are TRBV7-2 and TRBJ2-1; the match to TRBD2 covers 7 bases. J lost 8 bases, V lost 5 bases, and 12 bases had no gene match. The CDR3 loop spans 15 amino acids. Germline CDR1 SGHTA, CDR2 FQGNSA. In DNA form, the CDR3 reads TGTGCCAGCAGCACCCGGCGCGGGAGTGGTCATGAGCAGTTCTTC. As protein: CASSTRRGSGHEQFF.

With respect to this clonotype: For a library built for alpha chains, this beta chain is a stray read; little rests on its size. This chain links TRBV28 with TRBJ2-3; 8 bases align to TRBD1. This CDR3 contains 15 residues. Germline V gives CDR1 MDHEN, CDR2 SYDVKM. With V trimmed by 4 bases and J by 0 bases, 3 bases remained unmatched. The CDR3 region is CASSSWTGSTDTQYF. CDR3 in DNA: TGTGCCAGCAGTTCCTGGACAGGGAGCACAGATACGCAGTATTTT.

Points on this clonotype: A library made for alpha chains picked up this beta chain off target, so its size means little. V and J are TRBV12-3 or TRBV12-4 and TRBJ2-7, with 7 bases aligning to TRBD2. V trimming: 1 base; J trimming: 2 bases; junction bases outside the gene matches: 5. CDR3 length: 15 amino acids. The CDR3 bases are TGTGCCAGCAGTTTAGGAGCCGCGGGAGCCTACGAGCAGTACTTC. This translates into CASSLGAAGAYEQYF.

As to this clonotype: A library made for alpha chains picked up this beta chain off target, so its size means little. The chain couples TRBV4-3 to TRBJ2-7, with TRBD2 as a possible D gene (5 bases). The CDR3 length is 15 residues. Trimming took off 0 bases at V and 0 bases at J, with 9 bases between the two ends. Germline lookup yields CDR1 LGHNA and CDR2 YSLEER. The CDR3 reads CASSQDHGISYEQYF. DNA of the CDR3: TGCGCCAGCAGCCAAGACCACGGGATCTCCTACGAGCAGTACTTC.

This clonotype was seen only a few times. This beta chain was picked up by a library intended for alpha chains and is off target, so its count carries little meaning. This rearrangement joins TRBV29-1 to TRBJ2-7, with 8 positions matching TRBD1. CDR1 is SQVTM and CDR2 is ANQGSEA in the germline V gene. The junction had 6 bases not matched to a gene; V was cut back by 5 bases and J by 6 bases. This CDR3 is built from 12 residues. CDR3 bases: TGCAGCGTTTCGGGACAGGCGGGCGAGCAGTACTTC. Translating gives CSVSGQAGEQYF.

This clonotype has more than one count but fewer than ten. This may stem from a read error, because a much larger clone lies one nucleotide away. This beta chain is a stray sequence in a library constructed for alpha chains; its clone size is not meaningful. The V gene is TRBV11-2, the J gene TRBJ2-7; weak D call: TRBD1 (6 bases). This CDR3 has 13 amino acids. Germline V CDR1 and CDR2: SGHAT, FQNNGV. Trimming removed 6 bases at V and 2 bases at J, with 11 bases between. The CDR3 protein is CASSHGQTYEQYF. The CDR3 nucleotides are TGTGCCAGCAGTCACGGACAGACCTACGAGCAGTACTTC. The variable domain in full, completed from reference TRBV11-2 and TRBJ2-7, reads EAGVAQSPRYKIIEKRQSVAFWCNPISGHATLYWYQQILGQGPKLLIQFQNNGVVDDSQLPKDRFSAERLKGVDSTLKIQPAKLEDSAVYLCASSHGQTYEQYFGPGTRLTVT.

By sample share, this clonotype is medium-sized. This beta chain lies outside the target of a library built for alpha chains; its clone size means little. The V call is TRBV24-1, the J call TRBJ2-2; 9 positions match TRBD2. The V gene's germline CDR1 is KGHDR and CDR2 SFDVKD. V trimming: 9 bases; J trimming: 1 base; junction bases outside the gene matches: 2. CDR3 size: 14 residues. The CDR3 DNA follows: TGTGCCACCGCTAGCGGGGTGAACACCGGGGAGCTGTTTTTT. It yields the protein CATASGVNTGELFF.

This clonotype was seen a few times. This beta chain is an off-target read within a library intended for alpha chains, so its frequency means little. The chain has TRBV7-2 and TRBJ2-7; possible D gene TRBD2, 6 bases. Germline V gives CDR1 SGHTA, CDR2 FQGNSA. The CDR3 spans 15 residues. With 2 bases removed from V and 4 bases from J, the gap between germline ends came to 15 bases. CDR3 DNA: TGTGCCAGCAGCTTATCCGGGGGTAGTGGGTACGAGCAGTACTTC. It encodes CASSLSGGSGYEQYF.

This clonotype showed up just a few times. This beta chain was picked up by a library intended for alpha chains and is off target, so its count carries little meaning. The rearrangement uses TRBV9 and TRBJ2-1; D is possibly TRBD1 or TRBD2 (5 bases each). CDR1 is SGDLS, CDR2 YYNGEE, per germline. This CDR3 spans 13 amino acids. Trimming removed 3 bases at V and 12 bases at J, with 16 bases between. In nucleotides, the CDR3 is TGTGCCAGCAGCGCTGCACTGGGGACCCGGCAGTTCTTC. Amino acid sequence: CASSAALGTRQFF.